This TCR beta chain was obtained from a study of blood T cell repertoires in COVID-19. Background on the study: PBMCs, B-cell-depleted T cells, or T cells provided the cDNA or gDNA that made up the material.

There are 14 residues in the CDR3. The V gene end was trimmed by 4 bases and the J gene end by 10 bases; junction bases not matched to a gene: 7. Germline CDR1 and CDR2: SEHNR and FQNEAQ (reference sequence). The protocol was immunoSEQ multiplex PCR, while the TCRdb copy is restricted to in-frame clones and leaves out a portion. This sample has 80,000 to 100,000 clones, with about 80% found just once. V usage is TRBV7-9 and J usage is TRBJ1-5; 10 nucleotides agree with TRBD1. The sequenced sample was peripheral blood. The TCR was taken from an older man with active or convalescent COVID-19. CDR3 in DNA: TGTGCCAGCAGCTGGGGACAGGGGAGGGAACCCCAGCATTTT. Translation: CASSWGQGREPQHF.